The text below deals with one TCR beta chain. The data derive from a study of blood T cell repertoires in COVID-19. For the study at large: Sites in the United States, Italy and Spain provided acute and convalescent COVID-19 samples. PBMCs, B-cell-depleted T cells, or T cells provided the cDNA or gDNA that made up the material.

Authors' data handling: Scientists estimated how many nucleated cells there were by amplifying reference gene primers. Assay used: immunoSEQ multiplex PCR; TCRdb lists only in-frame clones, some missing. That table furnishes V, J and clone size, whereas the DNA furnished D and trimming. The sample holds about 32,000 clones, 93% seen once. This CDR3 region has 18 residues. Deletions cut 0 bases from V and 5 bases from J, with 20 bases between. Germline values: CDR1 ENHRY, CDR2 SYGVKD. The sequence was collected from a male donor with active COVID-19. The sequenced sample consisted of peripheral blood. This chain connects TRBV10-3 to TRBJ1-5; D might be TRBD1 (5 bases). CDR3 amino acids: CAISESRSSGGGDQPQHF. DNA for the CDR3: TGTGCCATCAGTGAGTCGCGTTCGAGTGGGGGAGGGGATCAGCCCCAGCATTTT.